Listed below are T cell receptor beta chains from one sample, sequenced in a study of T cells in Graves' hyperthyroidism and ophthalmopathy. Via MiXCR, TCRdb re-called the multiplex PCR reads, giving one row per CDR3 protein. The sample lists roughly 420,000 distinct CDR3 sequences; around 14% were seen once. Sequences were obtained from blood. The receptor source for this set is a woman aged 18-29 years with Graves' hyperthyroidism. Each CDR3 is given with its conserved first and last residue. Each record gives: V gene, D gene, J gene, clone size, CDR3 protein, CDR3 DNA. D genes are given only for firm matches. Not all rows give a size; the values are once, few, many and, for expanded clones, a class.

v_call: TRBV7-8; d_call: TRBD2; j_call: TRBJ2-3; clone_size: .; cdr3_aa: CASTPSIAGGLPTDTQYF; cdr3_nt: TGTGCCAGCACCCCGTCTATAGCGGGGGGTTTACCCACAGATACGCAGTATTTT
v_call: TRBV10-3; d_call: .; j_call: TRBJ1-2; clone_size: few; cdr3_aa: CAISAPGLNGYTF; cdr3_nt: TGTGCCATCAGTGCGCCCGGGCTGAATGGCTACACCTTC
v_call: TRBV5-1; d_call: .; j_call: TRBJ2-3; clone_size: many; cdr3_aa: CASSLRTVTDTQYF; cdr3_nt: TGCGCCAGCAGCCTTCGGACAGTCACAGATACGCAGTATTTT
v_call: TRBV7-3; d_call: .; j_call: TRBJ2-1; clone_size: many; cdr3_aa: CASSSVPDEQFF; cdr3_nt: TGTGCCAGCAGCTCCGTCCCGGATGAGCAGTTCTTC
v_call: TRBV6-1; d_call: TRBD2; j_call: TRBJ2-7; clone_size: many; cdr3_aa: CASRRDGGEQYF; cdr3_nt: TGTGCCAGCAGGCGTGACGGGGGGGAGCAGTACTTC
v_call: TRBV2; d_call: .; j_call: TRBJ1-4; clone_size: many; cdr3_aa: CASKFGGNEKLFF; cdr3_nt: TGTGCCAGCAAATTCGGGGGTAATGAAAAACTGTTTTTT
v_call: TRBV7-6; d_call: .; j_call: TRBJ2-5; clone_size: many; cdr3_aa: CASSLTPTAETQYF; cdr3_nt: TGTGCCAGCAGCTTAACCCCCACGGCGGAGACCCAGTACTTC
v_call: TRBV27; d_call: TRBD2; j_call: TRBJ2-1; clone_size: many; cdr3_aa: CASSSHRERGRENEQFF; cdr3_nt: TGTGCCAGCAGTTCCCACCGTGAGCGGGGGCGGGAAAATGAGCAGTTCTTC
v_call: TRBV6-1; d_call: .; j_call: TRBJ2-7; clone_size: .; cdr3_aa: CASSASGYEQYF; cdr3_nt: TGTGCCAGCAGTGCCTCGGGGTACGAGCAGTACTTC
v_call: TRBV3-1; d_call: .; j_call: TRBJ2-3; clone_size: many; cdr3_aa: CASSQDEADTQYF; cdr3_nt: TGCGCCAGCAGCCAAGATGAGGCAGATACGCAGTATTTT
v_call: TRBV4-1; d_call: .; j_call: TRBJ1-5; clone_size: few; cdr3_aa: CASSHQTGPLYQPQHF; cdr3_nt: TGCGCCAGCAGCCATCAAACCGGGCCTCTATATCAGCCCCAGCATTTT
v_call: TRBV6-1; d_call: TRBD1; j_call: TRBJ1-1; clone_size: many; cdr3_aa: CASSFAGGAGTEAFF; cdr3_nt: TGTGCCAGCAGTTTCGCAGGGGGCGCGGGCACTGAAGCTTTCTTT
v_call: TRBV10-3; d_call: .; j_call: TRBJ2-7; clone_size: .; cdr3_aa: CAISQGDYEQYF; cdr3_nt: TGTGCCATCAGTCAAGGAGACTACGAGCAGTACTTC
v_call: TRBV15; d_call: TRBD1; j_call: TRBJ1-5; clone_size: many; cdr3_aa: CATSLGTANQPQHF; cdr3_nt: TGTGCCACCAGCCTCGGGACAGCAAATCAGCCCCAGCATTTT
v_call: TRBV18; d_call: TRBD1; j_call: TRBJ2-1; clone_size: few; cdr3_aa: CASSVGTDRGSEQFF; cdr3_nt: TGTGCCAGCTCAGTGGGGACCGACAGGGGCTCTGAGCAGTTCTTC
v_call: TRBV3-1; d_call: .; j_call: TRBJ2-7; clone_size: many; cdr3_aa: CASSQEGPGHIYEQYF; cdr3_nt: TGTGCCAGCAGCCAAGAGGGACCGGGACACATCTACGAGCAGTACTTC
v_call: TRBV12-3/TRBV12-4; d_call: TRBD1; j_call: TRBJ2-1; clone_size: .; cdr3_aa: CASSDRDRGSNEQFF; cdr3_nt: TGTGCCAGCAGTGACCGGGACAGGGGGTCCAATGAGCAGTTCTTC
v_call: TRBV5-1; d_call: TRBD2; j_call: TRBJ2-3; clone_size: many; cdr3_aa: CASSLVAGGTTDTQYF; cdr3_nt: TGCGCCAGCAGCTTGGTAGCGGGGGGTACCACAGATACGCAGTATTTT
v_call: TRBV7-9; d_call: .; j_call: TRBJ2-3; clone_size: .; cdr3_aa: CASSGGRATGAQHYSTDTQYF; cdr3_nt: TGTGCCAGCAGCGGCGGGCGGGCCACCGGGGCCCAACACTATAGCACAGATACGCAGTATTTT
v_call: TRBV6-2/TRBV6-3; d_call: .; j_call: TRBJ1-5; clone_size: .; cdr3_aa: CASSYSLRSYSNQPQHF; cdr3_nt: TGTGCCAGCAGTTACTCTCTTAGGAGTTATAGCAATCAGCCCCAGCATTTT
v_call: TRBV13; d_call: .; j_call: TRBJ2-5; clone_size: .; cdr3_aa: CASSLRVRALETQYF; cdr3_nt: TGTGCCAGCAGCCTCAGGGTTAGGGCCTTGGAGACCCAGTACTTC
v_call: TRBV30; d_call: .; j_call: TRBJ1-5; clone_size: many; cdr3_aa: CAWSRGPQPQHF; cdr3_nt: TGTGCCTGGAGTCGAGGGCCCCAGCCCCAGCATTTT
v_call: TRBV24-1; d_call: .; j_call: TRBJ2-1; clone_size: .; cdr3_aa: CATNAQGGDEQFF; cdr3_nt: TGTGCCACCAATGCTCAGGGCGGGGATGAGCAGTTCTTC
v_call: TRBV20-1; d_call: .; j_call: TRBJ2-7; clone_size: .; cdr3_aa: CSAPYLGRQTYEQYF; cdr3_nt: TGCAGTGCGCCGTACCTTGGACGGCAGACTTACGAGCAGTACTTC
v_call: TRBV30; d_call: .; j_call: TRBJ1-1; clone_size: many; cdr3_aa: CAWISNSGGMTEAFF; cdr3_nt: TGTGCCTGGATCTCCAACTCGGGGGGCATGACTGAAGCTTTCTTT
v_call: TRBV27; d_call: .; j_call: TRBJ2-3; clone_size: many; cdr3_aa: CASSFQGTEDTQYF; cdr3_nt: TGTGCCAGCAGTTTCCAGGGGACCGAAGATACGCAGTATTTT
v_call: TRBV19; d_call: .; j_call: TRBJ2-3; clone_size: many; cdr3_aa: CASSWGRSTDTQYF; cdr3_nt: TGTGCCAGTAGTTGGGGAAGAAGCACAGATACGCAGTATTTT
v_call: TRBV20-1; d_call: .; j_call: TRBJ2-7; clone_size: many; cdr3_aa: CSARDQGPEQYF; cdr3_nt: TGCAGTGCTAGAGATCAAGGGCCCGAGCAGTACTTC
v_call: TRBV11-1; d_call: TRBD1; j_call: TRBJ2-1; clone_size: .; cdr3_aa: CASSFGDRDEQFF; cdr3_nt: TGTGCCAGCAGCTTCGGGGACAGGGATGAGCAGTTCTTC
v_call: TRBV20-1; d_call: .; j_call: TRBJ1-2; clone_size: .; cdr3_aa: CSASSYYGYTF; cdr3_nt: TGCAGTGCCAGCAGTTACTATGGCTACACCTTC
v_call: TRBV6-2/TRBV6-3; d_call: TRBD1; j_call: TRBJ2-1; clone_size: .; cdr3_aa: CASSLTGTGVNEQFF; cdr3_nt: TGTGCCAGCAGTTTGACCGGAACAGGGGTAAATGAGCAGTTCTTC
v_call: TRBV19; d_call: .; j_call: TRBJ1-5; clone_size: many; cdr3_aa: CASTIGIGIRNQPQHF; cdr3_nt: TGTGCCAGTACTATCGGAATTGGAATTCGGAATCAGCCCCAGCATTTT
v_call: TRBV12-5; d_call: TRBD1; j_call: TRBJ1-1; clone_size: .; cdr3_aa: CASGPRAGGLKAFF; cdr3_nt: TGTGCTAGTGGTCCGAGGGCAGGGGGCCTGAAAGCTTTCTTT
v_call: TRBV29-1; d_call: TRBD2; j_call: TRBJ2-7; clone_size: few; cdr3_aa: CSVGSGGADEQYF; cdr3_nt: TGCAGCGTTGGCAGCGGGGGGGCTGATGAGCAGTACTTC
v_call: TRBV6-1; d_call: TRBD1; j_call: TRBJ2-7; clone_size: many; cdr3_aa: CASRPGQAAYEQYF; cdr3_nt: TGTGCCAGCAGGCCTGGACAGGCGGCGTACGAGCAGTACTTC
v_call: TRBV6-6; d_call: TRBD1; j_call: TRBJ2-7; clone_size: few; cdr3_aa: CASSYSGGTGYEQYF; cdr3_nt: TGTGCCAGCAGTTACTCAGGGGGGACAGGCTACGAGCAGTACTTC
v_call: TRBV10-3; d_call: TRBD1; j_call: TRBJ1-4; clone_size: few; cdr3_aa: CAISPDRDEKLFF; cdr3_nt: TGTGCCATCAGTCCAGACAGGGATGAAAAACTGTTTTTT
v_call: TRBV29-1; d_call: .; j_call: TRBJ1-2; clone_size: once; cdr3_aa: CSATDCTDYGYTF; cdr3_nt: TGCAGCGCCACCGACTGCACCGACTATGGCTACACCTTC
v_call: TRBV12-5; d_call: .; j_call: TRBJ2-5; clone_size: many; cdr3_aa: CASQPGDSKETQYF; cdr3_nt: TGTGCTAGCCAACCCGGGGACTCCAAAGAGACCCAGTACTTC
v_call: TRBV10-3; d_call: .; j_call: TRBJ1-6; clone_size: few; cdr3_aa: CAIGGGGEANSPLHF; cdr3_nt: TGTGCCATCGGGGGTGGAGGTGAGGCTAATTCACCCCTCCACTTT
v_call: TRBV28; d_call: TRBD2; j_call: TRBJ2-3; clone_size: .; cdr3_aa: CASSLAGGPLDTQYF; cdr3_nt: TGTGCCAGCAGTTTAGCGGGAGGGCCCTTAGATACGCAGTATTTT
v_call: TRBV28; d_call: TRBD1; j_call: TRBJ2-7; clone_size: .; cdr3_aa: CASRGRTGGLHEQYF; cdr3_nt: TGTGCCAGCAGGGGCCGGACAGGGGGCCTCCACGAGCAGTACTTC
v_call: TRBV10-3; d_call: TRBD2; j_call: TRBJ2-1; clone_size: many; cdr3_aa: CAISDKSGGESYNEQFF; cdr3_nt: TGTGCCATCAGTGACAAAAGCGGGGGTGAATCCTACAATGAGCAGTTCTTC
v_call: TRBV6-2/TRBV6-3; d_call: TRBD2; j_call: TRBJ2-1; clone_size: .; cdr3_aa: CASSDPTSGGSRDYNEQFF; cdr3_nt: TGTGCCAGCAGTGACCCCACTTCGGGGGGAAGTAGGGACTACAATGAGCAGTTCTTC
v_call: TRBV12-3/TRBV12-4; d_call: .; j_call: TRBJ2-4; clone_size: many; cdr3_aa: CASSLGYNIQYF; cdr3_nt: TGTGCCAGCAGTTTAGGGTACAACATTCAGTACTTC
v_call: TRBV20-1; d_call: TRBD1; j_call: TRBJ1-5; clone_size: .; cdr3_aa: CSASPRTGRNQPQHF; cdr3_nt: TGCAGTGCTAGTCCGCGGACAGGACGCAATCAGCCCCAGCATTTT
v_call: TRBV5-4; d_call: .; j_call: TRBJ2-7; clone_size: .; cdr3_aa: CASSPGVSKRSEQYF; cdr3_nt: TGTGCCAGCAGCCCCGGGGTCTCGAAAAGGAGCGAGCAGTACTTC
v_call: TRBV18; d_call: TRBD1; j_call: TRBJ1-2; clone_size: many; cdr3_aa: CASSPGGQGAYGYTF; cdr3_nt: TGTGCCAGCTCACCGGGTGGACAGGGGGCCTATGGCTACACCTTC
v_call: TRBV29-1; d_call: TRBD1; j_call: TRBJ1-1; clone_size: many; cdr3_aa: CSVEGDRQGMNTEAFF; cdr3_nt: TGCAGCGTTGAAGGAGATAGACAGGGGATGAACACTGAAGCTTTCTTT
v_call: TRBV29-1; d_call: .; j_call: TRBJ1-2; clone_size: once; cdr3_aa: CSAGGQATPGGYTF; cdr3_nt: TGCAGCGCAGGTGGGCAGGCGACCCCGGGGGGCTACACCTTC
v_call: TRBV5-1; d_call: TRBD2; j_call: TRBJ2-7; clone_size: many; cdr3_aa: CASSLAPGLAGDGGYEQYF; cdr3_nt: TGCGCCAGCAGCTTGGCCCCCGGACTAGCGGGGGATGGTGGCTACGAGCAGTACTTC
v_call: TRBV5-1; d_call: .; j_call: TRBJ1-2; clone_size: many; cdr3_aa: CASSTPDNNYGYTF; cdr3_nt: TGCGCCAGCAGCACGCCTGACAATAACTATGGCTACACCTTC
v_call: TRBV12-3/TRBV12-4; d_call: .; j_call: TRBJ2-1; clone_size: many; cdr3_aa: CASSLLVGGTAPAYNEQFF; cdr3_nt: TGTGCCAGCAGTTTATTGGTAGGGGGGACAGCACCGGCCTACAATGAGCAGTTCTTC